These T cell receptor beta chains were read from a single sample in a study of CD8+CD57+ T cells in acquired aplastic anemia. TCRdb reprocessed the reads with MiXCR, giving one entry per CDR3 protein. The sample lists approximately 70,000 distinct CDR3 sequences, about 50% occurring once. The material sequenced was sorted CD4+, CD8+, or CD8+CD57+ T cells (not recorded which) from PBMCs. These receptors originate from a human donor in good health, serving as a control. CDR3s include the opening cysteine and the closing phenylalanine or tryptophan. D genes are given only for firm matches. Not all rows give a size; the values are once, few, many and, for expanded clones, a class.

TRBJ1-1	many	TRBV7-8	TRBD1	CASSPRGQGADTEAFF	TGTGCCAGCAGCCCCCGGGGACAGGGGGCGGACACTGAAGCTTTCTTT
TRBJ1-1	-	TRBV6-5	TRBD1	CARSYSTGQGDLALF	TGTGCCCGCAGTTACTCGACGGGACAGGGGGATTTGGCTCTCTTT
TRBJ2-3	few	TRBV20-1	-	CSLGGRGTDTQYF	TGCAGCCTGGGGGGGCGGGGCACAGATACGCAGTATTTT
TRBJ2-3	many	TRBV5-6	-	CASSPTYGGTDTQYF	TGTGCCAGCAGCCCAACGTACGGGGGCACAGATACGCAGTATTTT
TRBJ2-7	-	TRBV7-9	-	CASSSETYEQYF	TGTGCCAGCAGCTCCGAAACCTACGAGCAGTACTTC
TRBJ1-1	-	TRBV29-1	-	CSVELSQNTEAFF	TGCAGCGTTGAACTATCCCAGAACACTGAAGCTTTCTTT
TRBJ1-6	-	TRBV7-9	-	CASSLDVSPLHF	TGTGCCAGCAGCTTAGATGTTTCACCCCTCCACTTT
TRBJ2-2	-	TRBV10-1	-	CASSERVNTGELFF	TGCGCCAGCAGTGAGCGCGTAAACACCGGGGAGCTGTTTTTT
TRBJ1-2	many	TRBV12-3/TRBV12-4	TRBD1	CASRSTGARGYTF	TGTGCCAGCAGATCAACAGGGGCGAGGGGCTACACCTTC
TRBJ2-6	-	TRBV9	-	CASSVPGANVLTF	TGTGCCAGCAGCGTACCTGGGGCCAACGTCCTGACTTTC
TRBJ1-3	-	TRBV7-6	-	CASSLEGNIIYF	TGTGCCAGCAGCTTAGAGGGAAACATCATATATTTT
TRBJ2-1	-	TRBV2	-	CASRGDGYNEQFF	TGTGCCAGCAGGGGGGACGGCTACAATGAGCAGTTCTTC
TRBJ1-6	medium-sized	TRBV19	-	CASSPQRWGAGSPLHF	TGTGCCAGTAGCCCTCAGCGGTGGGGGGCTGGTTCACCCCTCCACTTT
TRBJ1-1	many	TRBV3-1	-	CASSQPRDGREAFF	TGTGCCAGCAGCCAGCCCCGGGACGGCAGAGAAGCTTTCTTT
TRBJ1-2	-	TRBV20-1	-	CSAYTGPSYGYTF	TGCAGTGCTTATACAGGGCCCAGCTATGGCTACACCTTC
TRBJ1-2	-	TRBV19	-	CASPTDTTNYGYTF	TGTGCCAGTCCCACGGACACCACTAACTATGGCTACACCTTC
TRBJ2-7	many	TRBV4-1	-	CASSQVSGQNYEQYF	TGCGCCAGCAGCCAAGTGTCAGGACAGAATTACGAGCAGTACTTC
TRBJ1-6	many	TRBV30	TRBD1	CAWSSAGGVFSPLHF	TGTGCCTGGAGTTCGGCAGGGGGCGTCTTTTCACCCCTCCACTTT
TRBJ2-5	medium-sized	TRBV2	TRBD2	CASRSGSNQETQYF	TGTGCCAGCAGGAGCGGGAGTAACCAAGAGACCCAGTACTTC
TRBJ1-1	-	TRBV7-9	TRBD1	CASSQGARTEAFF	TGTGCCAGCAGCCAGGGGGCCCGGACTGAAGCTTTCTTT
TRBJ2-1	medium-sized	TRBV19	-	CASRGSSEQFF	TGTGCCAGCCGAGGCTCCAGTGAGCAGTTCTTC
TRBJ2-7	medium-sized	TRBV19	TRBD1	CASSKGRQGALEQYF	TGTGCCAGTAGTAAAGGAAGACAGGGGGCGCTCGAGCAGTACTTC
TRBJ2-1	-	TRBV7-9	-	CASSSGLSGQFF	TGTGCCAGCAGCTCAGGGCTCTCGGGGCAGTTCTTC
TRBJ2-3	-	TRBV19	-	CASTSHRDSTDTQYF	TGTGCCAGTACCTCACACAGGGATAGCACAGATACGCAGTATTTT
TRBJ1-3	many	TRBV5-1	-	CASSLDDGGAGGNTIYF	TGCGCCAGCAGCTTGGATGACGGGGGCGCGGGGGGAAACACCATATATTTT
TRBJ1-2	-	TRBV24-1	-	CATSDPQGEDYGYTF	TGTGCCACCAGTGATCCCCAGGGAGAGGACTATGGCTACACCTTC
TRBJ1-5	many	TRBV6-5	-	CASSYEFWNSNQPQHF	TGTGCCAGCAGTTACGAGTTTTGGAATAGCAATCAGCCCCAGCATTTT
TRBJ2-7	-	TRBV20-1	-	CSARDGRAYEQYF	TGCAGTGCTAGAGACGGTAGGGCCTACGAGCAGTACTTC
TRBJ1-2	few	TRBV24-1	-	CATSDARDKGGYGYTF	TGTGCCACCAGTGATGCCCGGGACAAAGGAGGCTATGGCTACACCTTC
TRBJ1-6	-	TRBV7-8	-	CASSSQGVDNSPLHF	TGTGCCAGCAGCTCGCAGGGTGTTGATAATTCACCCCTCCACTTT
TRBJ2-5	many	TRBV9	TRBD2	CASSSSGTSGTETQYF	TGTGCCAGCAGCTCGTCCGGGACTAGCGGGACCGAGACCCAGTACTTC
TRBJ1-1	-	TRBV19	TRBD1	CASRMTGSNTEAFF	TGTGCCAGTAGGATGACAGGGAGTAACACTGAAGCTTTCTTT
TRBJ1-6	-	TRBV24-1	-	CATSEARVRSPLHF	TGTGCCACCAGTGAGGCCCGGGTACGCTCACCCCTCCACTTT
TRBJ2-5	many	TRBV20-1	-	CSARVQETQYF	TGCAGTGCTAGAGTTCAAGAGACCCAGTACTTC
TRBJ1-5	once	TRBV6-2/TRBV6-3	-	CASTSGRVNQPQHF	TGTGCCAGCACCAGCGGGAGGGTCAATCAGCCCCAGCATTTT
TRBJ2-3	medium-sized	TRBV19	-	CASSIGLASTDTQYF	TGTGCCAGTAGTATAGGGCTAGCAAGCACAGATACGCAGTATTTT
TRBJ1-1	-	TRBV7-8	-	CAIRGQGRTEAFF	TGTGCCATCCGGGGGCAGGGGCGCACTGAAGCTTTCTTT
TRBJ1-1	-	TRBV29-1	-	CSVAQSLTNTEAFF	TGCAGCGTTGCACAAAGCCTTACTAACACTGAAGCTTTCTTT
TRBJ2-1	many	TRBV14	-	CASSPIGVDEQFF	TGTGCCAGCAGCCCCATAGGGGTGGATGAGCAGTTCTTC
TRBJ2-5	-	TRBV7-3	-	CASSSPGGGGETQYF	TGTGCCAGCAGCTCACCGGGAGGGGGCGGAGAGACCCAGTACTTC
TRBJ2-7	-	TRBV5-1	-	CASSPPGQEQYF	TGCGCCAGCAGCCCCCCGGGCCAGGAGCAGTACTTC
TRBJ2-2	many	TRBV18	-	CASSPPRSTGELFF	TGTGCCAGCTCACCACCCCGGTCTACCGGGGAGCTGTTTTTT
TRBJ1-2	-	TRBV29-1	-	CSVYPDSVYGYTF	TGCAGCGTGTACCCGGACAGCGTCTATGGCTACACCTTC
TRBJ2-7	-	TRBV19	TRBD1	CASSEGAAYEQYF	TGTGCCAGTAGCGAGGGGGCTGCCTACGAGCAGTACTTC
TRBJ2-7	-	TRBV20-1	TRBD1	CSASDRGKNEQYF	TGCAGTGCTAGTGACAGGGGGAAAAACGAGCAGTACTTC
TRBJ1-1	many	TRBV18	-	CASSSELGTEAFF	TGTGCCAGCTCATCGGAACTTGGGACTGAAGCTTTCTTT
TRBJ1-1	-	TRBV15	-	CATKWIMNTEAFF	TGTGCCACCAAGTGGATTATGAACACTGAAGCTTTCTTT